This TCR beta chain is drawn from a study of OX40 agonist ivuxolimab in advanced cancers. General study findings and limits: With doses of 0.1 to 3.0 mg/kg, CD4+ and CD8+ blood T cells had undergone clonal expansion by week 6. In the 0.1-3.0 mg/kg groups, partial responders showed among the lowest expansion.

In the case of this clone: The antigen is not known.

CDR3 length: 16 residues. V dropped 5 bases and J dropped 2; count of bases not matched to a gene: 5. The V gene's germline CDR1 is SGHKS and CDR2 YYEKEE (reference sequence). The protocol was immunoSEQ multiplex PCR, while the TCRdb copy is restricted to in-frame clones and leaves out a portion. Of roughly 21,000 clones listed, 85% to 90% are singletons. The chain joins TRBV5-5 to TRBJ2-3, with TRBD2 matching 13 bases. This receptor was taken from an adult with an advanced solid tumor such as melanoma, head and neck, liver or kidney cancer. The material sequenced was CD4+ or CD8+ T cells sorted from blood, taken in a trial of the OX40 agonist ivuxolimab. In DNA, the CDR3 is TGTGCCAGCAGACAAGGGACTAGCGGGAACACAGATACGCAGTATTTT. Translated: CASRQGTSGNTDTQYF.